The entry below gives a single TCR beta chain sequence along with its context. This clone was seen only a few times. Its antigen is unknown. Qualities for individual bases were not recorded, and no much larger clone is one base off. TCRbeta CDR3 regions were amplified from genomic DNA by means of the immunoSEQ Assay, a bias-controlled multiplex PCR. The original methods were these. The number of nucleated cells in each sample was estimated from the amplification of reference gene primers within the assay. To quantify the absolute abundance of each unique TCRbeta CDR3 rearrangement, sequence reads were collapsed and filtered. For each sample, productive Simpson clonality was calculated as the square root of Simpson's diversity index over productive rearrangements. The source is immuneACCESS, and TCRdb retained only in-frame sequences with V and J called. Part of the clones is not carried over; for the studies checked, unresolved V genes explain less than half of this, and the remainder is unexplained. The DNA was the basis for D and trimming; V, J and clone size are from that table. The sample table records approximately 210,000 clones; about 80% of these occur just once. Roughly 15% of the sample comes from the top ten.

Enrolling through a virtual design, the prospective study's participants ranged in age from roughly 18 to 90 years and lived across around 25 United States geographic areas. In the prospective study, cohorts were assigned on the basis of participant-reported clinical history obtained from a screening survey and a study questionnaire. For ImmuneRACE Cohort 3, a participant was defined as recovered based on two consecutive negative NP/OP PCR tests, clearance by a healthcare professional, or resolution of symptoms. Mobile phlebotomists in the prospective study collected whole blood, serum and a nasopharyngeal or oropharyngeal swab from every participant. Prospective study participants could optionally give additional blood draws and questionnaires over an approximately 2-month period. Before DNA extraction, prospective study blood samples were shipped either frozen or at room temperature. Its CDR3 holds 13 amino acids, cysteine through phenylalanine. Only the CDR3 DNA is retained, 39 bases long and in frame from the first base. V sheds 4 bases and J sheds 4 bases, leaving 12 bases between their ends. The germline V gene specifies SGHRS as CDR1 and YFSETQ as CDR2.

The sample is drawn from a study of blood T cell repertoires in COVID-19 (TCRdb year 2020). Some background on the complete study: The collaborator samples originated in the United States, Italy and Spain and spanned the acute and convalescent phases of COVID-19. The dataset comprised deeply sampled blood TCRbeta repertoires from subjects exposed to, actively infected with, or recovered from COVID-19. The samples were drawn from two sources: the first 160 participants of the ongoing ImmuneRACE study, and fewer than 1,500 subjects contributed by 6 global collaborators. The repertoires were made available in a free public database intended to serve as a resource for research on the immune response to SARS-CoV-2. The material from the prospective study consisted of cDNA or gDNA derived from T cells, B-cell-depleted T cells, or PBMCs. Where available, HLA class I and class II types were taken from metadata supplied by the sample provider and were not determined by assay-based typing. Sample metadata almost always included a de-identified subject ID, COVID-19 status, age in years and sex.

What the authors observed across the whole study: Clinical and demographic metadata were provided uncurated, with the amount varying by source and participant.

The chain joins TRBV5-1 to TRBJ2-7, and perhaps TRBD1 as D gene, on 6 matching bases. The receptor's source is a middle-aged man who had recovered from COVID-19. The specimen sequenced was PBMCs or T cells enriched from blood (not recorded which). The CDR3 here reads CASSIGQNYEQYF. The DNA reads TGCGCCAGCAGCATCGGACAGAATTACGAGCAGTACTTC. The variable domain in full, with residues beyond the CDR3 obtained from the reference TRBV5-1 and TRBJ2-7 genes, is KAGVTQTPRYLIKTRGQQVTLSCSPISGHRSVSWYQQTPGQGLQFLFEYFSETQRNKGNFPGRFSGRQFSNSRSEMNVSTLELGDSALYLCASSIGQNYEQYFGPGTRLTVT.